This T cell receptor (beta chain) emerged from a study of monozygotic twins with inflammatory bowel disease (dated by TCRdb to between 2017 and 2020). Regarding the research as a whole: The complete study included approximately 30 monozygotic twin pairs: 19 IBD-discordant Danish pairs and nine German pairs, of which four were IBD-concordant and five were IBD-discordant. The search for disease-associated traits relied mainly on comparing IBD patients with their genetically identical healthy co-twins within discordant pairs. Each individual had, on average, about 151 000 unique TCRalpha sequences and 181 000 unique TCRbeta sequences available for analysis.

On the study overall, not on this receptor specifically: Background noise and inter-individual variability may have been introduced into the repertoires by the differing immunosuppressive treatments among patients. TCRbeta repertoire diversity, by inverse Simpson index, was decreased in IBD patients compared with their healthy co-twins. No single strong signal or clonotype linked to IBD turned up in the results, so the idea that one exists was not supported. IBD patients shared fewer clonotypes with other individuals than healthy twins did, most markedly in patients showing signs of disease activity. Distinction between different T cell subtypes could not be achieved in the analysis. No difference in repertoire similarity was observed between concordant and discordant twins, possibly owing to limited statistical power.

In regard to this clonotype: The antigen it recognizes is unknown.

The library was made by 5' RACE. Preparation of each TCR library used around 3.5 ug of total RNA. For each sample, cDNA synthesis with SMARTScribe reverse transcriptase was split into eight separate reactions. During cDNA synthesis, template switching introduced unique molecular identifiers that contained a 6-nucleotide sample barcode. Two nested PCRs of roughly 16 and 10 cycles amplified the TCRalpha and TCRbeta cDNA, and bead purification followed each PCR. Before amplification, cDNA was treated with uracil DNA-glycosylase and purified using the QIAquick PCR purification kit. In the second PCR, Illumina TruSeq-compatible adapters and sample-specific barcodes were added. TapeStation and Qubit were used to check library quality and concentration, and roughly 4.6 ng of each library was pooled. The pooled libraries were sequenced with 2 x 100 bp reads and custom sequencing primers on an Illumina HiSeq2500 single-index Rapid Run. In the paper's pipeline: MiGEC version 1.2.6 was used for UMI-based consensus assembly, which corrected PCR and sequencing errors. MiXCR version 2.1.1 was used for V(D)J alignment, clonotype assembly and CDR3 extraction. To normalise gene usage, clonotype sharing and MAIT/NKT TCR abundance, the top 1000, 10 000 and 20 000 clonotypes in each sample were analysed. Diversity was computed as the inverse Simpson index with the vegan R package after downsampling to 27 000 UMIs. Paired Mann-Whitney U tests were applied to discordant twin pairs, with Benjamini-Hochberg correction for multiple testing. TCRdb reprocessed the sequencing reads and holds a single record per CDR3 protein sequence, with no DNA. TCRdb assigned the V and J calls; the authors' analysis was not used. The data table for this sample lists 210,000 or so distinct CDR3 sequences. The ten biggest clones cover 6% to 9% of the sample.

Reading from cysteine to phenylalanine, the CDR3 counts 14 amino acids. No DNA is listed. An approximately 2.5 ml peripheral blood sample was drawn into PAXgene tubes per donor and stored at -80°C. Total RNA was isolated from whole blood with the PAXgene blood miRNA kit on an automated QIAcube, without T cell sorting. Peripheral blood from monozygotic twin pairs concordant or discordant for inflammatory bowel disease was subjected to deep TCRalpha and TCRbeta repertoire profiling with unique molecular barcoding. Smoking habits were recorded for all twin pairs, and each individual was classified as a current, former or never smoker.

Sequencing was performed on blood. The chain is assembled from TRBV12-3 or TRBV12-4 and TRBJ2-7; TCRdb outputs TRBD1, but without DNA this stays unchecked. The source is a human donor with ulcerative colitis or Crohn's disease, or a healthy co-twin of an affected twin (not recorded which). The CDR3 protein sequence reads: CASSYGRGAYEQYF.